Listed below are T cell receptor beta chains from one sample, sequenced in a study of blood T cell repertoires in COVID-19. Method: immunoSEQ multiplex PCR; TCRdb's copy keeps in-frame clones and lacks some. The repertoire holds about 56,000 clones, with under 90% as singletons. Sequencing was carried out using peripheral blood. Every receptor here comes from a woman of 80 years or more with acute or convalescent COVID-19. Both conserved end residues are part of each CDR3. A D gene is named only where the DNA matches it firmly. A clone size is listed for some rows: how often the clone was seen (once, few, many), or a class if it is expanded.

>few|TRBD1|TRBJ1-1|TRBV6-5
TGTGCCAGCAGAATACAGGGGTTGAGCACTGAAGCTTTCTTT
CASRIQGLSTEAFF
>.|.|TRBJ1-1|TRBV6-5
TGTGCCAGCCGGCCAGGGCCAAGGACCACTGAAGCTTTCTTT
CASRPGPRTTEAFF
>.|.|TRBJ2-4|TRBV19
TGTGCCAGTAGTCCCTCCTTAGCCAAAAACATTCAGTACTTC
CASSPSLAKNIQYF
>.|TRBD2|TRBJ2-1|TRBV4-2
TGTGCCAGCAGCCAAGATCGGGCGGGGGGTTCCCCGAGCTCCTACAATGAGCAGTTCTTC
CASSQDRAGGSPSSYNEQFF
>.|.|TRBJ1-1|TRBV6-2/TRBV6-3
TGTGCCAGCAGTTACTTGGCTCGTATTGAGAGGGCCTCGAACACTGAAGCTTTCTTT
CASSYLARIERASNTEAFF
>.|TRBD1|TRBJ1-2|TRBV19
TGTGCCAGTAGTATTGGGGTTTATCCGACAGGGCCCAACTATGGCTACACCTTC
CASSIGVYPTGPNYGYTF
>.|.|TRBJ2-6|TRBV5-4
TGTGCCAGCAGCTGGGGCCCGGGTGACGGGGCCAACGTCCTGACTTTC
CASSWGPGDGANVLTF
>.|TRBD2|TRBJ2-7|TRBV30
TGTGCCTGGAGTCCGACCCTTAGCGGGGGGGCCGAGTACTTC
CAWSPTLSGGAEYF
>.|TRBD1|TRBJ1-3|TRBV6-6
TGTGCCAGCAGTCCCTTCCGCCCGGGACAGGGAACGGCTGGAAACACCATATATTTT
CASSPFRPGQGTAGNTIYF
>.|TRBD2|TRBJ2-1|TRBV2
TGTGCCAGCGGGACTAGCGGTCCCAAAGGGTTCTTC
CASGTSGPKGFF